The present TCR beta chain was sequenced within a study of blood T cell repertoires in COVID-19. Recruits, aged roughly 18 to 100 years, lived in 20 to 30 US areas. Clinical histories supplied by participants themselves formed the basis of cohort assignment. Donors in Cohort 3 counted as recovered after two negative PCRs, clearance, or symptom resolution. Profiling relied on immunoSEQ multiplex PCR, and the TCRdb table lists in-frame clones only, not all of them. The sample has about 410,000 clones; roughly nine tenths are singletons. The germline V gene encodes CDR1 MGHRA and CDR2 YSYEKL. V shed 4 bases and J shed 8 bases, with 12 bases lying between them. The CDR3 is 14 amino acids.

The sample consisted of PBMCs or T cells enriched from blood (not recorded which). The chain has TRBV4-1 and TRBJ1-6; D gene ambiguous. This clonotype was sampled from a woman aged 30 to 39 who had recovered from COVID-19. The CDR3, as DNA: TGCGCCAGCAGCCTCACCCAAGCGGATTCACCCCTCCACTTT. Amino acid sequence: CASSLTQADSPLHF.